These 29 T cell receptor beta chains were sequenced from one sample in a study of blood T cell repertoires in COVID-19. Libraries were prepared by immunoSEQ multiplex PCR; TCRdb keeps only in-frame clonotypes and omits some of them. The sample lists about 410,000 clones, roughly 89% seen once, with less than 2% in the top ten. The sample was PBMCs or T cells enriched from blood (not recorded which). The receptor source for this set is a woman aged 25 to 39 who had recovered from COVID-19.

The chain couples TRBV13 to TRBJ2-1, with 7 bases matching TRBD2. Germline V lookup: CDR1 PRHDT, CDR2 FYEKMQ (reference sequence). J was trimmed by 4 bases and V by 3 bases; bases with no gene match: 12. The CDR3 runs 17 residues. CDR3 residues: CASSFRRGEVQYNEQFF. The CDR3 nucleotides read TGTGCCAGCAGCTTCCGTCGGGGGGAAGTCCAGTACAATGAGCAGTTCTTC.

This clone turned up a few times. This chain connects TRBV27 to TRBJ1-4, with D possibly TRBD1 on 6 matching bases. Germline loops: CDR1 MNHEY, CDR2 SMNVEV (reference sequence). Trimming left V 4 bases short and J 3 bases short, with 15 bases between. This CDR3 region has 16 residues. Written as DNA, the CDR3 is TGTGCCAGCAGTTCAAGGGGTACAGGGCCTAATGAAAAACTGTTTTTT. Its protein product is CASSSRGTGPNEKLFF.

The J gene is TRBJ2-5, the V gene TRBV6-5, with D unresolved. Germline V gene lookup returns CDR1 MNHEY and CDR2 SVGAGI. The CDR3 is 12 amino acids. The ends were cut back, 5 bases at V and 5 bases at J, with 9 bases in the middle. Written as DNA, the CDR3 is TGTGCCAGCAGTCCCGGGTGGGAGACCCAGTACTTC. Translation gives CASSPGWETQYF.

This chain connects TRBV28 to TRBJ1-4, with 10 bases fitting TRBD1. J was trimmed by 7 bases and V by 5 bases; bases with no gene match: 7. The CDR3 sequence is 15 residues long. The germline V gene has CDR1 MDHEN and CDR2 SYDVKM. The CDR3 DNA reads as TGTGCCAGCAGTATCCGGACAGGGGGACTTGAAAAACTGTTTTTT. The encoded protein is CASSIRTGGLEKLFF.

V is TRBV28 and J is TRBJ2-7; possibly TRBD2 for D (6 bases). In germline, CDR1 is MDHEN, CDR2 SYDVKM. V was pared by 6 bases and J by 4 bases, with 13 bases between. This CDR3 region has 13 residues. The CDR3 is CASRQDYFYEQYF. The CDR3, as DNA: TGTGCCAGCAGACAGGACTATTTTTACGAGCAGTACTTC.

V is TRBV5-4 and J is TRBJ2-1; tentative D call: TRBD2 (6 bases). V gave up 5 bases and J gave up 4 bases, with 16 bases separating them. Germline V gives CDR1 SGHNT, CDR2 YYREEE (reference sequence). This CDR3 comprises 15 residues. CDR3 DNA sequence: TGTGCCAGCAGTGCCTACCAGCGGGCTTACAATGAGCAGTTCTTC. Amino acid sequence: CASSAYQRAYNEQFF.

The chain joins TRBV2 to TRBJ1-3; no clear D. Germline loops: CDR1 SNHLY, CDR2 FYNNEI. The CDR3 has 13 amino acids. Between the trimmed V and J ends, which lost 2 bases and 6 bases, there was a span of 8 bases. CDR3 in DNA: TGTGCCAGCAGTGAATACTTTGTAAACACCATATATTTT. Translating gives CASSEYFVNTIYF.

The chain has TRBV12-3 or TRBV12-4 and TRBJ2-2; 8 bases agree with TRBD2. J lost 7 bases, V lost 5 bases, and 3 bases had no gene match. The CDR3 is made up of 13 amino acids. The CDR3 DNA is TGTGCCAGCAGTGGCACTAGCGGCGGGGAGCTGTTTTTT. Encoded protein: CASSGTSGGELFF.

The rearrangement links TRBV7-3 to TRBJ1-1; 7 bases align to TRBD1. V dropped 5 bases and J dropped 4; count of bases not matched to a gene: 4. The CDR3 totals 13 residues. Germline-derived CDR1 and CDR2 are SGHTA and FQGTGA. The DNA for the CDR3 is TGTGCCAGCAGCGTCCACAGGGGCACTGAAGCTTTCTTT. Residues: CASSVHRGTEAFF.

The chain uses TRBV30 and TRBJ2-1, with D tentatively TRBD2 (5 bases). V was clipped by 4 bases and J by 0 bases, with 10 bases between them. Germline lookup yields CDR1 GTSNPN and CDR2 SVGIG (reference sequence). The CDR3 is made up of 14 amino acids. CDR3 DNA: TGTGCCTGGACGGCGGGCAACTCCTACAATGAGCAGTTCTTC. Residues: CAWTAGNSYNEQFF.

As concerns this clone: The sample has other DNA sequences that encode this CDR3 too. This chain connects TRBV9 to TRBJ1-2; possibly TRBD1 for D (6 bases). Trimming took off 0 bases at V and 4 bases at J, with 10 bases between the two ends. The V gene's germline CDR1 is SGDLS and CDR2 YYNGEE. The length of the CDR3 is 14 residues. The CDR3 coding sequence is TGTGCCAGCAGCGTAGGTCAGGGGACCTATGGCTACACCTTC. Its protein product is CASSVGQGTYGYTF.

This clone was observed a single time. The chain has TRBV5-1 and TRBJ2-3; D is unresolved. There are 14 residues in the CDR3. In germline, CDR1 is SGHRS, CDR2 YFSETQ. V was clipped by 5 bases and J by 0 bases, with 10 bases between them. CDR3 region: CASRGVASTDTQYF. In nucleotides, the CDR3 is TGCGCCAGCAGAGGCGTAGCTAGCACAGATACGCAGTATTTT.

The rearrangement links TRBV2 to TRBJ2-7, with a tentative D call TRBD1 (5 bases). Trimming shortened V by 7 bases and J by 3 bases, and 16 bases separated the two germline ends. Germline V gene sequence: CDR1 SNHLY, CDR2 FYNNEI. The CDR3 totals 14 residues. DNA for the CDR3: TGTGCCAGCAAGAGGTCCCCACAGGACTACGAGCAGTACTTC. It translates to CASKRSPQDYEQYF.

The genes are TRBV9 and TRBJ1-6, with D uncertain. V was clipped by 6 bases and J by 9 bases, with 10 bases between them. In germline, CDR1 is SGDLS, CDR2 YYNGEE. This CDR3 has 12 residues. This chain's CDR3 is CASTREGSPLHF. CDR3 DNA: TGTGCCAGCACTCGGGAGGGTTCACCCCTCCACTTT.

V gene TRBV10-1 combines with J gene TRBJ1-1; TRBD1 matches at 10 bases. Germline V gene data show CDR1 as WNHNN and CDR2 as SYGVQD (reference sequence). The CDR3 is made up of 15 amino acids. The junction had 4 bases not matched to a gene; V was cut back by 2 bases and J by 4 bases. The CDR3 DNA follows: TGCGCCAGCAGTGAGCCGGGACAGGGGATCACTGAAGCTTTCTTT. This encodes CASSEPGQGITEAFF.

This chain joins TRBV18 and TRBJ1-2; 9 bases agree with TRBD1. Germline-derived CDR1 and CDR2 are KGHSH and LQKENI. The CDR3 has 13 residues. V lost 7 bases to trimming and J lost 8 bases; unmatched junction nucleotides: 8. This CDR3 is CASFGGQGGGYTF. The CDR3 bases are TGTGCCAGCTTCGGGGGACAGGGTGGCGGCTACACCTTC.

The chain employs TRBV28 and TRBJ2-3, with 7 bases identical to TRBD2. Germline values: CDR1 MDHEN, CDR2 SYDVKM. Trimming removed 8 bases from V and 5 bases from J; junction bases left unmatched: 16. The CDR3 contains 16 residues. Here the CDR3 reads CASFTRDYEVGDTQYF. The CDR3 bases are TGTGCCAGCTTTACACGGGACTACGAAGTTGGAGATACGCAGTATTTT.

This clone came up once. This chain connects TRBV30 to TRBJ1-2; D is unresolved. Trimming took 2 bases from V and 3 from J, leaving 13 bases between them. Germline lookup yields CDR1 GTSNPN and CDR2 SVGIG (reference sequence). The CDR3 is 14 residues long. DNA of the CDR3: TGTGCCTGGAGTTCGGGCAGGAGGGACTATGGCTACACCTTC. It is translated as CAWSSGRRDYGYTF. Supplemented by reference TRBV30 and TRBJ1-2, the full variable domain reads SQTIHQWPATLVQPVGSPLSLECTVEGTSNPNLYWYRQAAGRGLQLLFYSVGIGQISSEVPQNLSASRPQDRQFILSSKKLLLSDSGFYLCAWSSGRRDYGYTFGSGTRLTVV.

The gene calls are TRBV19 and TRBJ2-5; D not resolved. Germline CDR1 LNHDA, CDR2 SQIVND (reference sequence). CDR3 length equals 14 residues. The germline V and J ends were trimmed by 0 bases and 6 bases, with 11 bases remaining between them. CDR3 DNA sequence: TGTGCCAGTAGTATAGATCGGCAGGTTAAGACCCAGTACTTC. Its protein product is CASSIDRQVKTQYF.

The rearrangement links TRBV6-5 to TRBJ2-2; D is possibly TRBD1 (6 bases). V was clipped by 6 bases and J by 1 base, with 6 bases between them. The CDR3 sequence is 13 residues long. Germline V gene sequence: CDR1 MNHEY, CDR2 SVGAGI. The CDR3 loop reads CASRTGNTGELFF. The CDR3 DNA sequence: TGTGCCAGCAGGACAGGGAACACCGGGGAGCTGTTTTTT.

The CDR3 bases are TGTGCCAGCAGCGAACTAGCGGGAGTGTACGAGCAGTACTTC. It codes for CASSELAGVYEQYF. This chain connects TRBV7-9 to TRBJ2-7; 11 nucleotides match TRBD2. The V and J ends lost 5 bases and 4 bases, in that order; junction bases with no gene match: 4. CDR3 size: 14 residues. Germline lookup yields CDR1 SEHNR and CDR2 FQNEAQ (reference sequence).

The rearrangement links TRBV7-9 to TRBJ2-2, with 14 positions matching TRBD2. The length of the CDR3 is 16 residues. From germline, CDR1 is SEHNR and CDR2 FQNEAQ (reference sequence). J was trimmed by 6 bases and V by 4 bases; bases with no gene match: 4. The CDR3 DNA sequence: TGTGCCAGCAGCTCTAAGACTAGCGGGAGGGCCGGGGAGCTGTTTTTT. Translation: CASSSKTSGRAGELFF. The variable domain in full, completed from reference TRBV7-9 and TRBJ2-2, reads DTGVSQNPRHKITKRGQNVTFRCDPISEHNRLYWYRQTLGQGPEFLTYFQNEAQLEKSRLLSDRFSAERPKGSFSTLEIQRTEQGDSAMYLCASSSKTSGRAGELFFGEGSRLTVL.

The CDR3 spells CASSLFGGGHYEQYF. CDR3 nucleotide sequence: TGTGCCAGCAGCTTATTCGGGGGTGGTCACTACGAGCAGTACTTC. The chain joins TRBV7-3 to TRBJ2-7; possibly TRBD2 for D (6 bases). The CDR3 loop spans 15 amino acids. Per germline, CDR1 SGHTA and CDR2 FQGTGA. Trimming shortened V by 2 bases and J by 3 bases, and 14 bases separated the two germline ends.

The CDR3 coding sequence is TGTGCCAGCAGCCAGGCCTGGGAGCGATCACCCCTCCACTTT. Encoded protein: CASSQAWERSPLHF. V gene TRBV6-5 combines with J gene TRBJ1-6; D not resolved. Germline CDR1 MNHEY, CDR2 SVGAGI. The V gene lost 6 bases and the J gene lost 10 bases, with 16 bases spanning the gap. There are 14 residues in the CDR3.

The CDR3 loop is CASSFPGGNEQYF. The DNA of the CDR3 is TGTGCCAGCAGCTTTCCCGGGGGTAATGAGCAGTACTTC. V usage is TRBV7-9 and J usage is TRBJ2-7, with D perhaps TRBD2 (6 bases). The ends were cut back, 3 bases at V and 7 bases at J, with 13 bases in the middle. This CDR3 comprises 13 residues. Germline loops: CDR1 SEHNR, CDR2 FQNEAQ (reference sequence).

This rearrangement joins TRBV19 to TRBJ2-1, with a weak D call TRBD2 (7 bases). Trimming left V 5 bases short and J 7 bases short, with 21 bases between. Per the germline V gene, CDR1 is LNHDA and CDR2 is SQIVND (reference sequence). The CDR3 length is 16 residues. The CDR3 DNA reads as TGTGCCAGTAGTGTTCAAGGGGGGGCCCTGACGAATGAGCAGTTCTTC. Protein sequence: CASSVQGGALTNEQFF.

The V call is TRBV7-9, the J call TRBJ2-7; TRBD2 agrees at 7 bases. Germline trimming cut 5 bases from V and 6 bases from J; bases unmatched to any gene: 10. CDR1 SEHNR and CDR2 FQNEAQ come from the germline V gene (reference sequence). The CDR3 extends over 14 amino acids. DNA for the CDR3: TGTGCCAGCAGCGGAGAAGCGGGGCAGGTCGAGCAGTACTTC. The encoded protein is CASSGEAGQVEQYF.

This chain joins TRBV11-3 and TRBJ2-3; weak D call: TRBD2 (6 bases). This CDR3 has 12 residues. Germline lookup yields CDR1 SGHNT and CDR2 YENEEA. Trimming cost V 3 bases and J 9 bases, with 10 bases left between them. CDR3 DNA sequence: TGTGCCAGCAGCTTCCCTGGGGGGACGCAGTATTTT. As protein: CASSFPGGTQYF.

This chain joins TRBV1 and TRBJ2-2; the table's D call TRBD1 went unverified against the DNA. TRBV1 is an annotated pseudogene. The CDR3 extends over 16 amino acids. This CDR3 reads CTSSPSKTGATGELFF. The CDR3 DNA follows: TGCACCAGCAGCCCTAGCAAAACAGGGGCCACCGGGGAGCTGTTTTTT.